This TCR beta chain derives from a study of cytomegalovirus exposure and HLA in healthy donors. This CDR3 contains 16 residues. The V and J ends lost 3 bases and 6 bases, in that order; junction bases with no gene match: 9. Germline values: CDR1 MNHEY, CDR2 SMNVEV (reference sequence). This clone appeared a few times. The antigen remains unidentified. Findings and limits, study-wide: Most likely, a cluster of highly shared sequence variants arose as a sequencing artifact. When the data were analyzed later, several of the most significant clusters appeared to be linked to common viral pathogens.

Use of 60 Vbeta and 13 Jbeta primers characterized the PCR. Sequencing was performed with immunoSEQ multiplex PCR; in TCRdb, only in-frame clones are kept and a portion is missing. The sample consists of approximately 160,000 clones, roughly 72% of them appearing once. Source material: PBMCs. The genes are TRBV27 and TRBJ2-7, with TRBD1 matching 12 bases. This TCR was recovered from a woman aged 40 to 55 in good health and CMV-seronegative. The CDR3 region has the DNA TGTGCCAGCAGTTTCCGCCGGGACAGGGGGCCTGGCGAGCAGTACTTC. This encodes CASSFRRDRGPGEQYF.